Each of the 2 T cell receptor beta chains below was sequenced from the same sample in a study of shared clonotypes between healthy human individuals (dated by TCRdb to 2018 to 2021). Library generation was performed with the immunoSEQ multiplex PCR assay. Held by TCRdb, this immuneACCESS table contains in-frame sequences only and omits some clones. Under half of the omission traces to an unresolved V gene where checked; the cause of the rest is unknown. Recorded for this sample are some 1.1 million clones; 77% of them occurred a single time. The top ten constitute 0.89% of the sample. Sequences were obtained from memory CD4+ T cells from PBMCs. In the paper's terms, the cell subset or site label means: CD45RA-negative fraction. Every receptor here comes from a young man in good health. Some clones in this sample may be carry-over from other donors' samples.

A remark on this clone: In the same sample, other DNA sequences code for this CDR3. The DNA of the CDR3 is TGCGCCAGCAGCCAAACGGGCCAGGCGAACACTGAAGCTTTCTTT. Translating it yields CASSQTGQANTEAFF. The chain joins TRBV4-1 to TRBJ1-1; D ambiguous. The germline gives CDR1 MGHRA, CDR2 YSYEKL. The CDR3 totals 15 residues. V gave up 2 bases and J gave up 1 base, with 11 bases separating them.

The chain recombines TRBV28 with TRBJ2-6, with D perhaps matching TRBD1 (6 bases). The V end lost 5 bases, the J end lost 3 bases, and 11 bases lay between the germline ends. Germline assignment: CDR1 MDHEN and CDR2 SYDVKM. The CDR3 is made up of 15 amino acids. CDR3 DNA: TGTGCCAGCAGTACTACAGGGAATGGGGCCAACGTCCTGACTTTC. Translating gives CASSTTGNGANVLTF.